Listed below are T cell receptor beta chains from one sample, sequenced in a study of blood T cell repertoires in COVID-19. Using immunoSEQ multiplex PCR, the repertoire was profiled, and TCRdb retains in-frame clones only, with some absent. The table includes 95,000 to 150,000 clones, approximately 81% detected once. What was sequenced was peripheral blood. The receptors originated from a man aged 60-69 years with acute or convalescent COVID-19. Each CDR3 is given with its conserved first and last residue. Clone size is shown for a subset of rows, as once, few, many or a class of expanded clone.

j_call: TRBJ2-1
clone_size: NA
v_call: TRBV5-4
cdr3_aa: CASSLGQGTYNEQFF

j_call: TRBJ2-1
clone_size: NA
v_call: TRBV7-9
cdr3_aa: CASSLGTSANEQFF

j_call: TRBJ2-1
clone_size: NA
v_call: TRBV7-2
cdr3_aa: CASSLGQGSEQFF

j_call: TRBJ1-1
clone_size: NA
v_call: TRBV7-2
cdr3_aa: CASSLLTGNTEAFF

j_call: TRBJ2-5
clone_size: NA
v_call: TRBV6-5
cdr3_aa: CATGGRLETQYF

j_call: TRBJ2-5
clone_size: NA
v_call: TRBV10-3
cdr3_aa: CAITSGQGGEKTQYF

j_call: TRBJ1-3
clone_size: NA
v_call: TRBV28
cdr3_aa: CASSSLGSRGRTPGNTIYF

j_call: TRBJ2-3
clone_size: once
v_call: TRBV7-9
cdr3_aa: CASSSQLAGPTDTQYF

j_call: TRBJ1-2
clone_size: NA
v_call: TRBV18
cdr3_aa: CASSPLTGDEGGYTF

j_call: TRBJ1-6
clone_size: NA
v_call: TRBV19
cdr3_aa: CASSTDSYSPLHF

j_call: TRBJ2-1
clone_size: NA
v_call: TRBV7-2
cdr3_aa: CASSLVSSGRTNSYNEQFF

j_call: TRBJ2-1
clone_size: NA
v_call: TRBV5-1
cdr3_aa: CASSLGRDLAAFF

j_call: TRBJ2-7
clone_size: NA
v_call: TRBV9
cdr3_aa: CASSPRVAAYEQYF

j_call: TRBJ2-3
clone_size: NA
v_call: TRBV28
cdr3_aa: CASSLWGGTQYF

j_call: TRBJ2-3
clone_size: NA
v_call: TRBV7-9
cdr3_aa: CASRTTGPADTQYF

j_call: TRBJ1-2
clone_size: NA
v_call: TRBV28
cdr3_aa: CASSQQDFYGYTF

j_call: TRBJ2-3
clone_size: NA
v_call: TRBV7-7
cdr3_aa: CASSLGPGSQDTQYF

j_call: TRBJ1-5
clone_size: NA
v_call: TRBV20-1
cdr3_aa: CSASTGTGTHHNQPQHF

j_call: TRBJ2-1
clone_size: NA
v_call: TRBV29-1
cdr3_aa: CSVRTSQRAHNEQFF

j_call: TRBJ1-3
clone_size: NA
v_call: TRBV5-1
cdr3_aa: CASSPEGGNTIYF

j_call: TRBJ1-4
clone_size: NA
v_call: TRBV29-1
cdr3_aa: CSGGTGEKLFF

j_call: TRBJ2-7
clone_size: NA
v_call: TRBV28
cdr3_aa: CASSFVPTSGSGYEQYF

j_call: TRBJ1-4
clone_size: NA
v_call: TRBV7-2
cdr3_aa: CASSFGPRGTNEKLFF

j_call: TRBJ2-1
clone_size: once
v_call: TRBV6-2/TRBV6-3
cdr3_aa: CASSYLGTTNEQFF

j_call: TRBJ2-7
clone_size: NA
v_call: TRBV19
cdr3_aa: CASSTPASGRYYEQYF

j_call: TRBJ1-1
clone_size: few
v_call: TRBV3-1/TRBV3-2
cdr3_aa: CASSQGDRGLEAFF

j_call: TRBJ1-5
clone_size: few
v_call: TRBV6-6
cdr3_aa: CASSRREDSNQPQHF

j_call: TRBJ2-7
clone_size: NA
v_call: TRBV7-2
cdr3_aa: CASSLTPGQGYEQYF

j_call: TRBJ2-1
clone_size: NA
v_call: TRBV5-1
cdr3_aa: CASRHRTSGPSYNEQFF

j_call: TRBJ2-2
clone_size: NA
v_call: TRBV27
cdr3_aa: CASSSAFTGELFF

j_call: TRBJ2-1
clone_size: NA
v_call: TRBV5-1
cdr3_aa: CASSLQLAGVSNEQFF

j_call: TRBJ2-2
clone_size: NA
v_call: TRBV28
cdr3_aa: CASTPQGGANTGELFF

j_call: TRBJ1-5
clone_size: NA
v_call: TRBV6-1
cdr3_aa: CASSEKKGGRQPQHF

j_call: TRBJ2-3
clone_size: NA
v_call: TRBV9
cdr3_aa: CASSVAGTEDTQYF

j_call: TRBJ2-5
clone_size: NA
v_call: TRBV4-3
cdr3_aa: CASSQSGTGKETQYF

j_call: TRBJ2-2
clone_size: once
v_call: TRBV6-2/TRBV6-3
cdr3_aa: CASSGRPNTGELFF

j_call: TRBJ1-5
clone_size: NA
v_call: TRBV5-8
cdr3_aa: CASDVRDTNQPQHF

j_call: TRBJ1-1
clone_size: NA
v_call: TRBV7-2
cdr3_aa: CASSFLGANTEAFF

j_call: TRBJ2-1
clone_size: NA
v_call: TRBV28
cdr3_aa: CASSPGLEMYNEQFF

j_call: TRBJ2-3
clone_size: NA
v_call: TRBV5-1
cdr3_aa: CASSPGLAGEADTQYF

j_call: TRBJ1-5
clone_size: NA
v_call: TRBV23-1
cdr3_aa: CASSHGDSRNQPQHF

j_call: TRBJ1-1
clone_size: few
v_call: TRBV11-3
cdr3_aa: CASSGGDTEAFF

j_call: TRBJ1-1
clone_size: NA
v_call: TRBV10-3
cdr3_aa: CAIRTGQDGTEAFF

j_call: TRBJ2-2
clone_size: NA
v_call: TRBV19
cdr3_aa: CASSIGGEWELFF

j_call: TRBJ1-2
clone_size: NA
v_call: TRBV6-5
cdr3_aa: CASSYSTTAYYGYTF

j_call: TRBJ1-1
clone_size: NA
v_call: TRBV12-3/TRBV12-4
cdr3_aa: CASSTRQGSEAFF

j_call: TRBJ1-1
clone_size: once
v_call: TRBV6-2/TRBV6-3
cdr3_aa: CASSYSTYTEAFF

j_call: TRBJ1-2
clone_size: NA
v_call: TRBV10-3
cdr3_aa: CAISEKSTGGSYGYTF

j_call: TRBJ2-5
clone_size: NA
v_call: TRBV5-1
cdr3_aa: CASSLEGRGLGETQYF

j_call: TRBJ2-6
clone_size: NA
v_call: TRBV24-1
cdr3_aa: CATSGERGFSGANVLTF